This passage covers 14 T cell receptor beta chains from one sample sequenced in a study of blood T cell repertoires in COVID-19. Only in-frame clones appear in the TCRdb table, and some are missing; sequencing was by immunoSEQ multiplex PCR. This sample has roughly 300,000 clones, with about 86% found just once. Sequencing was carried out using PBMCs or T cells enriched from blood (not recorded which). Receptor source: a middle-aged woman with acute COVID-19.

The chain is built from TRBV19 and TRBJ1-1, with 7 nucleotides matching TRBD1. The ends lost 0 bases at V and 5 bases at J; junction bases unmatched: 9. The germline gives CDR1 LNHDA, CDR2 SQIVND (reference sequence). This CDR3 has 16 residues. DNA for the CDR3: TGTGCCAGTAGTATAGAGTACGGGACAGCTGGGACTGAAGCTTTCTTT. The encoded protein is CASSIEYGTAGTEAFF.

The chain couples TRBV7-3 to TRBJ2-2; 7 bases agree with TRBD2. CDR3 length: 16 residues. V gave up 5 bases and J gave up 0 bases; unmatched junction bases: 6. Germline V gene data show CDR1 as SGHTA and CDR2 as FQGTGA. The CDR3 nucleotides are TGTGCCAGCAGCCCCGATGCGGGGGCGAACACCGGGGAGCTGTTTTTT. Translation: CASSPDAGANTGELFF.

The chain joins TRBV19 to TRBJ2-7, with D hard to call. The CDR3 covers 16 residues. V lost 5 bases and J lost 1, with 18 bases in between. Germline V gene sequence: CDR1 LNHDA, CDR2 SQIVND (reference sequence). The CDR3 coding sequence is TGTGCCAGTAGTCCCTCTCGGCGGCTAACATCCTACGAGCAGTACTTC. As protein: CASSPSRRLTSYEQYF.

The CDR3 region is CASSLNPGPNTEAFF. The CDR3 DNA reads TGTGCCAGCAGTCTTAACCCAGGGCCGAACACTGAAGCTTTCTTT. The J gene is TRBJ1-1, the V gene TRBV6-4; possible D gene TRBD1, 5 bases. Germline-derived CDR1 and CDR2 are MRHNA and SNTAGT. CDR3 length: 15 residues. Trimming took off 5 bases at V and 1 base at J, with 14 bases between the two ends.

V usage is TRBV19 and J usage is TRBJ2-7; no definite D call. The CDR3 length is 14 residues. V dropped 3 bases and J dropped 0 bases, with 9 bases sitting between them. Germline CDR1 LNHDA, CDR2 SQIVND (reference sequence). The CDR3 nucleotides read TGTGCCAGTAGTATGTTTCTGTCCTCCTACGAGCAGTACTTC. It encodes CASSMFLSSYEQYF.

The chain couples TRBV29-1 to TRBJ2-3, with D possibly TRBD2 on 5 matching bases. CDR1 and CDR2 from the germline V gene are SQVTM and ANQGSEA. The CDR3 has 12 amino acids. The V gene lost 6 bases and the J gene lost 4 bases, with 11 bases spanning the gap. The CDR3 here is CSVKVGADTQYF. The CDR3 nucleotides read TGCAGCGTGAAAGTCGGGGCAGATACGCAGTATTTT.

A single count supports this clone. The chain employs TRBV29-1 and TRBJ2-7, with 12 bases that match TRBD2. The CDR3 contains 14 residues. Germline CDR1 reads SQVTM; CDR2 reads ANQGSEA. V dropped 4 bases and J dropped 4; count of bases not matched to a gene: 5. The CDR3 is CSVVLAGGGYEQYF. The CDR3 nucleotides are TGCAGCGTTGTACTAGCGGGAGGAGGGTACGAGCAGTACTTC.

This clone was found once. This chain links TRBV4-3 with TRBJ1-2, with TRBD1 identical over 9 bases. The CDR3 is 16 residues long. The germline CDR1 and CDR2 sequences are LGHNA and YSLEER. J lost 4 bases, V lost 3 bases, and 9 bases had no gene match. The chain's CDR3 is CASSQGTGWTGYGYTF. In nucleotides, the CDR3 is TGCGCCAGCAGCCAGGGGACAGGGTGGACGGGCTATGGCTACACCTTC.

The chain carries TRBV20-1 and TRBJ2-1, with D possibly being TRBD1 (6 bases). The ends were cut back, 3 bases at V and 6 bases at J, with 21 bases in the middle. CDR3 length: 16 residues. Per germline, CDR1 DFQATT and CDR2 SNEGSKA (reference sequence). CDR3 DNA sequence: TGCAGTGCTAGTGCCCCCCACAGGGTAGTTGGCAATGAGCAGTTCTTC. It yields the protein CSASAPHRVVGNEQFF.

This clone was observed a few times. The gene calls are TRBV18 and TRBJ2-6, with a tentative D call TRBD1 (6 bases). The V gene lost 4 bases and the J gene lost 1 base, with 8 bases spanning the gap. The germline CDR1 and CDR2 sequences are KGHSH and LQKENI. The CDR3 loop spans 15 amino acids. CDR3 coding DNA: TGTGCCAGCTCACAACAGGGTTCTGGGGCCAACGTCCTGACTTTC. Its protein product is CASSQQGSGANVLTF.

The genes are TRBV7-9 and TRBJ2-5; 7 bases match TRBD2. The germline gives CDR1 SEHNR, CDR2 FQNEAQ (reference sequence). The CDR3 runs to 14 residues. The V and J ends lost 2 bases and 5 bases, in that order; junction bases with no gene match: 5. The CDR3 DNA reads TGTGCCAGCAGCTTAAGGGGCGGGAGCGAGACCCAGTACTTC. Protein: CASSLRGGSETQYF.

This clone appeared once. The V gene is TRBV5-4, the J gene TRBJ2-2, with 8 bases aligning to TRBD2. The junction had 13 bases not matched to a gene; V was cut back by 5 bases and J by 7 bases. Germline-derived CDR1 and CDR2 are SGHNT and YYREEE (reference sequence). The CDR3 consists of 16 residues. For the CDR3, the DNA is TGTGCCAGCAGGTCTGCTGGGACGGGAGGGATCGGGGAGCTGTTTTTT. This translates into CASRSAGTGGIGELFF. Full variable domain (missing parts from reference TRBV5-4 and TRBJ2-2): ETGVTQSPTHLIKTRGQQVTLRCSSQSGHNTVSWYQQALGQGPQFIFQYYREEENGRGNFPPRFSGLQFPNYSSELNVNALELDDSALYLCASRSAGTGGIGELFFGEGSRLTVL.

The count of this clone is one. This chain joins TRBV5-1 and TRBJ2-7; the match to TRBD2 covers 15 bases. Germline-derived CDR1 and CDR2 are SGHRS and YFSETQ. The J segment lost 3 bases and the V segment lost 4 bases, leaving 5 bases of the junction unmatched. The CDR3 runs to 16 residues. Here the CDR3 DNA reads TGCGCCAGCAGCCCATGGACTAGCGGGAGGGTCTACGAGCAGTACTTC. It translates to CASSPWTSGRVYEQYF.

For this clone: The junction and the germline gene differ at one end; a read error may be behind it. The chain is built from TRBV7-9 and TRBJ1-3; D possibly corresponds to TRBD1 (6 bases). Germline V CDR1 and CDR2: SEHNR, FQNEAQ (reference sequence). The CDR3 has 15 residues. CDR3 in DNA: TGTGCCAGCAGCCTAGCGGGGGCCGCAGGAAACACCATATATTTT. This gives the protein CASSLAGAAGNTIYF.